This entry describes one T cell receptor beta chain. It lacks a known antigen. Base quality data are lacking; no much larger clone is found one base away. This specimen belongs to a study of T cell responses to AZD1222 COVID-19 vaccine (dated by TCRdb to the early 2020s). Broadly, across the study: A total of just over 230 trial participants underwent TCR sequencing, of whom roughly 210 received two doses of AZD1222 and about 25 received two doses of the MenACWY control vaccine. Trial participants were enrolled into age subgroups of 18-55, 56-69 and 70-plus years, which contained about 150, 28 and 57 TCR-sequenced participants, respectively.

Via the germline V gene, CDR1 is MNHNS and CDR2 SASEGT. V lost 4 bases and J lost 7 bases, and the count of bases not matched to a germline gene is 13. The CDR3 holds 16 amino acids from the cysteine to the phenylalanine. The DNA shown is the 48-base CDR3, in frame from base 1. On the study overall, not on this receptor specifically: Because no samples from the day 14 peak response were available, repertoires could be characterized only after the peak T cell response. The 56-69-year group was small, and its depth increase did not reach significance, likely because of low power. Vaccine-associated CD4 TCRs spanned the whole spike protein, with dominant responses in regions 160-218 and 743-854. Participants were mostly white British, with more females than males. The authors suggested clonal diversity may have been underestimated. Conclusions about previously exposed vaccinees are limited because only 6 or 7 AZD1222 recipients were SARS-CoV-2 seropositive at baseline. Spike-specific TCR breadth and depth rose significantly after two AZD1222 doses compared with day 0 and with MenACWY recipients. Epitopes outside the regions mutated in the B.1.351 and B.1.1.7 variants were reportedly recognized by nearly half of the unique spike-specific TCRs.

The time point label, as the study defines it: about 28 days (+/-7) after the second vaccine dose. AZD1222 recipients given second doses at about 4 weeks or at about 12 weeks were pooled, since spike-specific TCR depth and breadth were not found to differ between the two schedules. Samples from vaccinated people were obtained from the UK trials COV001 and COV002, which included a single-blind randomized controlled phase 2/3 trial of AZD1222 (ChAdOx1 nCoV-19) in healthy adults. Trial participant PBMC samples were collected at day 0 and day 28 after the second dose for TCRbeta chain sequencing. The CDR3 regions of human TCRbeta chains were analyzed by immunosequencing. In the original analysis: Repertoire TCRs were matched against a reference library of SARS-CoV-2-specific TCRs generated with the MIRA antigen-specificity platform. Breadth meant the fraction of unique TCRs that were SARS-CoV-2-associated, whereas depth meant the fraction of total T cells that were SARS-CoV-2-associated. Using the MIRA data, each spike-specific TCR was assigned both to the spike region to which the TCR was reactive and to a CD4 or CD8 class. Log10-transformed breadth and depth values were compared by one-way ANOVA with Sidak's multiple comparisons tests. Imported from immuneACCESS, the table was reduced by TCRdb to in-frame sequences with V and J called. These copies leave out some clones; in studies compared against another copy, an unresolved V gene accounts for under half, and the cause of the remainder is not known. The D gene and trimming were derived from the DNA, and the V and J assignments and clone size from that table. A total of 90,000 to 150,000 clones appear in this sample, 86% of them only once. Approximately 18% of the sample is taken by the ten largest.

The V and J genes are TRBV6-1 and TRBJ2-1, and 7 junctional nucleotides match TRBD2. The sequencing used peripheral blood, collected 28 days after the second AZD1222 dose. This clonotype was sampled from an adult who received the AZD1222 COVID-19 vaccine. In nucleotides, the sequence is TGTGCCAGCAGTGTTTGGGGGGGGGAAGGAGGGAATGAGCAGTTCTTC. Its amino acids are CASSVWGGEGGNEQFF.